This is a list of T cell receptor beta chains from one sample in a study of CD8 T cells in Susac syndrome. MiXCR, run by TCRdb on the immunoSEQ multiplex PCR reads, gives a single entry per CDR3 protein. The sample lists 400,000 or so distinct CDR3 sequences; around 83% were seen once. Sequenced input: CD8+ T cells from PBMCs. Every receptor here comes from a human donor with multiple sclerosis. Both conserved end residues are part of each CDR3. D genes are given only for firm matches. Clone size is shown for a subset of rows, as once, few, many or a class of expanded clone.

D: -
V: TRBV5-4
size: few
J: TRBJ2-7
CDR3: CASSLENYEQYF
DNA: TGTGCCAGCAGCTTGGAAAACTACGAGCAGTACTTC

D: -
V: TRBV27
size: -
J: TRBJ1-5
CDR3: CASSLGLGQPQHF
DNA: TGTGCCAGCAGTTTGGGGTTGGGTCAGCCCCAGCATTTT

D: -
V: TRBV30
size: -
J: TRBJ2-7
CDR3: CAWSVGQGFNEQYF
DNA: TGTGCCTGGAGTGTAGGGCAGGGGTTCAACGAGCAGTACTTC

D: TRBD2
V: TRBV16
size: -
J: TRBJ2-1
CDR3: CASSPPGGRVYEQFF
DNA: TGTGCCAGCAGCCCCCCTGGCGGGAGGGTCTATGAGCAGTTCTTC

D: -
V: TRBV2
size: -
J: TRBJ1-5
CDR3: CASSTRQGNQPQHF
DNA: TGTGCCAGCAGTACCCGACAGGGCAATCAGCCCCAGCATTTT

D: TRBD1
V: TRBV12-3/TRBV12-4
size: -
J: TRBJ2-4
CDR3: CASSLGQGAKNIQYF
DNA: TGTGCCAGCAGTTTAGGACAGGGGGCCAAAAACATTCAGTACTTC

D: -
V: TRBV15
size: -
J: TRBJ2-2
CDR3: CATSTPGPRTGELFF
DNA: TGTGCCACCAGCACTCCGGGACCTCGAACCGGGGAGCTGTTTTTT

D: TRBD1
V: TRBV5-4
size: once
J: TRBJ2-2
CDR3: CASSFKGQGDTGELFF
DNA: TGTGCCAGCAGCTTCAAGGGACAGGGGGACACCGGGGAGCTGTTTTTT

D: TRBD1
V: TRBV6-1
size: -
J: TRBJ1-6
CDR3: CASSPGQGASSPLHF
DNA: TGTGCCAGCAGTCCGGGACAGGGGGCAAGTTCACCCCTCCACTTT

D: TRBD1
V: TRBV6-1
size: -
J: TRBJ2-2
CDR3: CATRWTGGENTGELFF
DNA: TGTGCCACCCGCTGGACAGGGGGCGAGAACACCGGGGAGCTGTTTTTT

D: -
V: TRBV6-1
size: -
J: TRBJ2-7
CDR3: CASSEGLEGPYEQYF
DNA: TGTGCCAGCAGTGAGGGGTTAGAGGGACCCTACGAGCAGTACTTC

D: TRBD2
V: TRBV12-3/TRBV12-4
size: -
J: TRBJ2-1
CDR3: CASSPLWKRGSSYNEQFF
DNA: TGTGCCAGCAGCCCTCTATGGAAGCGGGGGAGCTCCTACAATGAGCAGTTCTTC

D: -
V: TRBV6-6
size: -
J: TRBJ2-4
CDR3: CAIFDLAKNIQYF
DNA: TGTGCCATCTTCGACCTGGCAAAAAACATTCAGTACTTC

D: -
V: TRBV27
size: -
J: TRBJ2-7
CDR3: CASSLHGAYEQYF
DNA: TGTGCCAGCAGTTTACACGGAGCCTACGAGCAGTACTTC

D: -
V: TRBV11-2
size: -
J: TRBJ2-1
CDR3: CASSLVFGGNEQFF
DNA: TGTGCCAGCAGCTTAGTTTTCGGCGGTAATGAGCAGTTCTTC

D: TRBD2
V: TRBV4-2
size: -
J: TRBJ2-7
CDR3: CASSPAGTSGINYEQYF
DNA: TGTGCCAGCAGCCCCGCCGGGACTAGCGGCATCAACTACGAGCAGTACTTC

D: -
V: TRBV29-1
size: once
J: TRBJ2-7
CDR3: CSVFVSSYEQYF
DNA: TGCAGCGTATTTGTGAGCTCCTACGAGCAGTACTTC

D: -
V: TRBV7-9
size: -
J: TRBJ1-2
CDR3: CASSSPGGDYGYTF
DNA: TGTGCCAGCAGCTCCCCTGGGGGCGACTATGGCTACACCTTC

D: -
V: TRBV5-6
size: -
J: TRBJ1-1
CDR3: CASSPGSWVEAFF
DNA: TGTGCCAGCAGCCCCGGGTCTTGGGTTGAAGCTTTCTTT

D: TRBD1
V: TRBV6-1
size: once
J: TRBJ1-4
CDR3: CASTQTGGDATNEKLFF
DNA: TGTGCCAGCACCCAGACAGGGGGCGATGCAACTAATGAAAAACTGTTTTTT

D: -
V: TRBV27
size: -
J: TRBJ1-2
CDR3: CASSSAGGANGYTF
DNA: TGTGCCAGCAGTTCCGCCGGGGGGGCGAATGGCTACACCTTC

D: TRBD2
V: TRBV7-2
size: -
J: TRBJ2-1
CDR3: CASSLDLRGVYNEQFF
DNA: TGTGCCAGCAGCTTAGATTTGCGGGGGGTTTACAATGAGCAGTTCTTC

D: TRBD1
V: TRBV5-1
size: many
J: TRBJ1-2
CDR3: CASSLRQGAKGGYTF
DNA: TGCGCCAGCAGCCTCAGACAGGGGGCAAAAGGTGGCTACACCTTC

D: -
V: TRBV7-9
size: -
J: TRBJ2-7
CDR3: CASSFSRDEQYF
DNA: TGTGCCAGCAGCTTTAGCAGGGACGAGCAGTACTTC

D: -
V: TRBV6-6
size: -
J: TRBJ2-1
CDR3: CASSYEEWRNEQFF
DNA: TGTGCCAGCAGTTACGAGGAGTGGCGCAATGAGCAGTTCTTC

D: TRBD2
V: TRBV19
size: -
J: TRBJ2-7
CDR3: CASSIGLAVYEQYF
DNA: TGTGCCAGTAGTATTGGACTAGCGGTCTACGAGCAGTACTTC

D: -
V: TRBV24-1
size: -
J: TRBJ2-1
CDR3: CATSDLRQSEQFF
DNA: TGTGCCACCAGTGATCTCCGCCAATCTGAGCAGTTCTTC

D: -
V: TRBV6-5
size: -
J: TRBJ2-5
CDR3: CASSYSKGETQYF
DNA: TGTGCCAGCAGTTACTCAAAAGGGGAGACCCAGTACTTC

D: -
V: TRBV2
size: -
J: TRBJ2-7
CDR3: CASSADYEQYF
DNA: TGTGCCAGCAGTGCGGATTACGAGCAGTACTTC

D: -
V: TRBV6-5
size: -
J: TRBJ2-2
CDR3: CASTNGGGELFF
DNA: TGTGCCAGCACGAATGGGGGAGGGGAGCTGTTTTTT

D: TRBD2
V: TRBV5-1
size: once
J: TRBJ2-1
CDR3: CASSLGTSGRPQFF
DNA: TGCGCCAGCAGCTTGGGGACTAGCGGGCGCCCGCAGTTCTTC

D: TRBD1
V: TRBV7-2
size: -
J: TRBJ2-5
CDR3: CASSLVDQGTGVETQYF
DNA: TGTGCCAGCAGCTTAGTGGACCAAGGGACAGGGGTCGAGACCCAGTACTTC

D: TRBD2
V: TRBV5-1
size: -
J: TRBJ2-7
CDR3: CASSLVVGVAGSSYEQYF
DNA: TGCGCCAGCAGCTTGGTGGTCGGGGTAGCGGGGTCCTCCTACGAGCAGTACTTC

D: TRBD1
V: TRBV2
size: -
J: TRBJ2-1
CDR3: CASSEWDRGEDEQFF
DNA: TGTGCCAGCAGTGAATGGGACAGGGGTGAGGATGAGCAGTTCTTC

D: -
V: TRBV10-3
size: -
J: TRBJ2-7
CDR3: CAISESGGTYEQYF
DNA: TGTGCCATCAGTGAAAGTGGGGGAACCTACGAGCAGTACTTC

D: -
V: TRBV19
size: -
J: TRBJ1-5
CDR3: CASSIVSGDNSNQPQHF
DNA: TGTGCCAGTAGTATAGTCTCCGGCGATAATAGCAATCAGCCCCAGCATTTT

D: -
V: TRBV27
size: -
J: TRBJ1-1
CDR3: CASSFDRDTEAFF
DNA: TGTGCCAGCAGTTTTGATAGGGACACTGAAGCTTTCTTT

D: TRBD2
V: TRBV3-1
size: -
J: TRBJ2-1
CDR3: CASSQKTGGLYNEQFF
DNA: TGTGCCAGCAGCCAGAAAACGGGAGGCCTCTACAATGAGCAGTTCTTC

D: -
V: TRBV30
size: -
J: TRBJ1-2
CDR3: CAWRGLSNYGYTF
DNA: TGTGCCTGGAGGGGGCTATCCAACTATGGCTACACCTTC

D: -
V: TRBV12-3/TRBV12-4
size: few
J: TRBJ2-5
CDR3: CASSSRVQETQYF
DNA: TGTGCCAGCAGTTCCAGGGTTCAAGAGACCCAGTACTTC

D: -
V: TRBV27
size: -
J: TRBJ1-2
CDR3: CASSFESSGNYGYTF
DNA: TGTGCCAGCAGTTTCGAGAGCAGCGGAAACTATGGCTACACCTTC

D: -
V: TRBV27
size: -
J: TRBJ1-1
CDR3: CASSLMGAPTEAFF
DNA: TGTGCCAGCAGTTTAATGGGGGCGCCCACTGAAGCTTTCTTT

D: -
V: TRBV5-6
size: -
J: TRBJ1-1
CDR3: CASSFLGATEAFF
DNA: TGTGCCAGCAGCTTTCTGGGGGCCACTGAAGCTTTCTTT

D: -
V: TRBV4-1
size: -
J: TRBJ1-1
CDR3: CASSIVIRGNTEAFF
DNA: TGCGCCAGCAGCATTGTAATAAGGGGGAACACTGAAGCTTTCTTT

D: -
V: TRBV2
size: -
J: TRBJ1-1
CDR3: CASISGSTEAFF
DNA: TGTGCCAGCATCTCAGGGAGTACTGAAGCTTTCTTT

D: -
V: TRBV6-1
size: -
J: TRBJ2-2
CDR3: CASSEEGGYTGELFF
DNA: TGTGCCAGCAGTGAAGAAGGAGGATACACCGGGGAGCTGTTTTTT

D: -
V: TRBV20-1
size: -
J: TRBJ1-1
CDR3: CSAEGPVSTEAFF
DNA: TGCAGTGCGGAAGGACCGGTATCAACTGAAGCTTTCTTT

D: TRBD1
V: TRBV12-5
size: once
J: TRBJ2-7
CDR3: CASGLFQGAYEQYF
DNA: TGTGCTAGTGGTTTGTTCCAGGGGGCCTACGAGCAGTACTTC

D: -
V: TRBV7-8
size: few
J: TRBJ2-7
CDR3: CASSLGSSVEQYF
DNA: TGTGCCAGCAGCTTAGGAAGTTCTGTGGAGCAGTACTTC

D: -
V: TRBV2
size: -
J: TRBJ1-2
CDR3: CASITWDTNYGYTF
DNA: TGTGCCAGTATTACCTGGGATACTAACTATGGCTACACCTTC

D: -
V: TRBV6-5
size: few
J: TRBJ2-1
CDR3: CASSYWAGREGNYNEQFF
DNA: TGTGCCAGCAGTTATTGGGCAGGCCGAGAGGGAAACTACAATGAGCAGTTCTTC